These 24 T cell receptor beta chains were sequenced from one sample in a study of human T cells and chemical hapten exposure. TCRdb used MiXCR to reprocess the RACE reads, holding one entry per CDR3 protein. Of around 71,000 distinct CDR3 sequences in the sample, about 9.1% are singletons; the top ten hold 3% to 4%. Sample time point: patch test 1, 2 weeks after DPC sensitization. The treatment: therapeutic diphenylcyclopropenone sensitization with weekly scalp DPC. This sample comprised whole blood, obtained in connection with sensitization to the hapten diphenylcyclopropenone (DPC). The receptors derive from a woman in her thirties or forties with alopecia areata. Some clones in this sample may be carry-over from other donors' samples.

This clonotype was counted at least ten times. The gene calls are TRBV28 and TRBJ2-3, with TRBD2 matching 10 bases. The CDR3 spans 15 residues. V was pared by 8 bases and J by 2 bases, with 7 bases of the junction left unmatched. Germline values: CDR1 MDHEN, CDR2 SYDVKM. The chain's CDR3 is CASGPAGGLTDTQYF. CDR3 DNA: TGTGCCAGCGGACCAGCGGGGGGGCTCACAGATACGCAGTATTTT.

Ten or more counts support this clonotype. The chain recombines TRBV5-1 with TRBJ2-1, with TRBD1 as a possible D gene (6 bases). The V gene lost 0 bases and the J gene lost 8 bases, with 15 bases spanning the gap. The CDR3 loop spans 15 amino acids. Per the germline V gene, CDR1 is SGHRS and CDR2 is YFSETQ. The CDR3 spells CASSLDRVEFDEQFF. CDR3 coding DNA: TGCGCCAGCAGCTTGGACAGGGTAGAGTTCGATGAGCAGTTCTTC.

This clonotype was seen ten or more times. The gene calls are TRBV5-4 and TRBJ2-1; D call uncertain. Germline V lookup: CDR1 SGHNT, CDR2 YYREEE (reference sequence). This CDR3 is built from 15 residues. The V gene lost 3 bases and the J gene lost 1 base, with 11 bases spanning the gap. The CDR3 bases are TGTGCCAGCAGCTCCCGGGTCGGATCCTACAATGAGCAGTTCTTC. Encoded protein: CASSSRVGSYNEQFF. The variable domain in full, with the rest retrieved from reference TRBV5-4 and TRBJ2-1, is ETGVTQSPTHLIKTRGQQVTLRCSSQSGHNTVSWYQQALGQGPQFIFQYYREEENGRGNFPPRFSGLQFPNYSSELNVNALELDDSALYLCASSSRVGSYNEQFFGPGTRLTVL.

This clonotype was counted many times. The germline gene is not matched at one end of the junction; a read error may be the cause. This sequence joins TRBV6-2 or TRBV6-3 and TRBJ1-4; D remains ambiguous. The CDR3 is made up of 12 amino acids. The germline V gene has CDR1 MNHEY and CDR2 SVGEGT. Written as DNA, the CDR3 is TGTGCCAGCAGTTACTCGACGGGAATTATCCGCTTT. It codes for CASSYSTGIIRF.

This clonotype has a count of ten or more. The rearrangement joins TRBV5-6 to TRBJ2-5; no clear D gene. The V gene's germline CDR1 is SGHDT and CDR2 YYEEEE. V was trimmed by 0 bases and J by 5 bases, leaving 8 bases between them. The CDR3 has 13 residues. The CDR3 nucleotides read TGTGCCAGCAGCTTGGGCGGCATTGAGACCCAGTACTTC. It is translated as CASSLGGIETQYF.

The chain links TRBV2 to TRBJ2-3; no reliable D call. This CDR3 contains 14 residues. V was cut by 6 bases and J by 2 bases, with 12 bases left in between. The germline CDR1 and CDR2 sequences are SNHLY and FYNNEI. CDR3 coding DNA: TGTGCCAGCAGCGATCGGACCATCACAGATACGCAGTATTTT. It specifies CASSDRTITDTQYF.

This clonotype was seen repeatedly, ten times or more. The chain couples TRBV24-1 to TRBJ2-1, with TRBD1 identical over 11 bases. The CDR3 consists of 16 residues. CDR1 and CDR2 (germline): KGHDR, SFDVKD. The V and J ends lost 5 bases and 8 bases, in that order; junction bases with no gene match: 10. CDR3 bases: TGTGCCACCAGTGCCCTGGGGACAGGGGGTAGGGATGAGCAGTTCTTC. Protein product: CATSALGTGGRDEQFF.

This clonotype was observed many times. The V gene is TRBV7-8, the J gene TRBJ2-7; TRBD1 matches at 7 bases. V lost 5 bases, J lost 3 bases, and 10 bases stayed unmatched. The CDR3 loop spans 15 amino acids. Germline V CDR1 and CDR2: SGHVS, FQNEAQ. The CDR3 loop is CASSPKQGLFYEQYF. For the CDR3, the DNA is TGTGCCAGCAGCCCGAAACAGGGGTTATTCTACGAGCAGTACTTC.

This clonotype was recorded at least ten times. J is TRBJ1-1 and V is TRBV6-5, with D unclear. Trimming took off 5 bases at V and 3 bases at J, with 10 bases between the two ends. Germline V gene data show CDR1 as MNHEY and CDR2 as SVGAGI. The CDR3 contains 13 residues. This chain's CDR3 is CASSPRRDTEAFF. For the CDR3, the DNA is TGTGCCAGCAGTCCAAGACGGGACACTGAAGCTTTCTTT.

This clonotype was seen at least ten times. CDR3 sequence reads: CASSTGPLSYNEQFF. The CDR3 DNA is TGTGCCAGCTCCACAGGGCCCCTCTCCTACAATGAGCAGTTCTTC. The chain combines TRBV7-2 with TRBJ2-1; perhaps TRBD1 as D (6 bases). The CDR3 spans 15 residues. The germline CDR1 and CDR2 sequences are SGHTA and FQGNSA. Trimming stripped 8 bases from V and 0 bases from J, with 14 bases between. Based on the CDR3 plus reference TRBV7-2 and TRBJ2-1, the full variable domain is GAGVSQSPSNKVTEKGKDVELRCDPISGHTALYWYRQSLGQGLEFLIYFQGNSAPDKSGLPSDRFSAERTGGSVSTLTIQRTQQEDSAVYLCASSTGPLSYNEQFFGPGTRLTVL.

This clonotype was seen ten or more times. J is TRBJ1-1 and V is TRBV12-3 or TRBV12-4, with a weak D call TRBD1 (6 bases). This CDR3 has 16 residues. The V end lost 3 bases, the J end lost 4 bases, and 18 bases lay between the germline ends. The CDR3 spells CASSFGGAHGLTEAFF. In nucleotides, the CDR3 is TGTGCCAGCAGTTTTGGGGGGGCGCATGGGCTCACTGAAGCTTTCTTT.

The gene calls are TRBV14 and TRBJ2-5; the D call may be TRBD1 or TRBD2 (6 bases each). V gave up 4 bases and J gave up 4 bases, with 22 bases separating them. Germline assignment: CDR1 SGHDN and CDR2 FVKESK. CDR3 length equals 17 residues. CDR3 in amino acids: CASSPPGALVGGETQYF. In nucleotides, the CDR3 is TGTGCCAGCAGCCCCCCGGGGGCGTTAGTAGGTGGAGAGACCCAGTACTTC.

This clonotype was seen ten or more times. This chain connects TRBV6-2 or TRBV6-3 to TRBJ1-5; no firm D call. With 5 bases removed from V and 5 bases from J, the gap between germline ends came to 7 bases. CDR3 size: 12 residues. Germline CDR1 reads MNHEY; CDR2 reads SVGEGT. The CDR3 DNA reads TGTGCCAGCAGTGGCCAGGATCAGCCCCAGCATTTT. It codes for CASSGQDQPQHF.

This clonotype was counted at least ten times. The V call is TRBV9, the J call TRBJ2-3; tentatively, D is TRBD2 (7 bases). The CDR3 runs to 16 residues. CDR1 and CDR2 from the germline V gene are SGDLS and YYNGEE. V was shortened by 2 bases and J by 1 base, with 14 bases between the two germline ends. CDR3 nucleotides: TGTGCCAGCAGCGTTGAAGGGGGGGCTGGCACAGATACGCAGTATTTT. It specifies CASSVEGGAGTDTQYF.

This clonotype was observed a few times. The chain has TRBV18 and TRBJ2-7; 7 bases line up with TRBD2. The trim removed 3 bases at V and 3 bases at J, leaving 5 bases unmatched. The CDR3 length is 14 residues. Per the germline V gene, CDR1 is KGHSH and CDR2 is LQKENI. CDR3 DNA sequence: TGTGCCAGCTCACCCGGGGGGTCCCGCTACGAGCAGTACTTC. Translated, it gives CASSPGGSRYEQYF.

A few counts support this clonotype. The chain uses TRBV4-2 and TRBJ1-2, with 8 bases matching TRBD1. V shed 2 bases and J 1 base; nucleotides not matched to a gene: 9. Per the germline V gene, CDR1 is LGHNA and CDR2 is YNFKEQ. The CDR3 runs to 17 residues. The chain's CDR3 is CASSQKLRDRINYGYTF. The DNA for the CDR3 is TGTGCCAGCAGCCAAAAATTGAGGGACAGGATTAACTATGGCTACACCTTC.

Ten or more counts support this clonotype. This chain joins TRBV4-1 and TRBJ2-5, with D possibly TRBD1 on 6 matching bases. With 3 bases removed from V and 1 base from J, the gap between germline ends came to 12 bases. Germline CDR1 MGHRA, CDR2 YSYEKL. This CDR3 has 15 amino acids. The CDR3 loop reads CASSQIRGSQETQYF. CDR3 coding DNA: TGCGCCAGCAGCCAGATCAGGGGATCCCAAGAGACCCAGTACTTC.

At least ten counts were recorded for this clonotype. CDR3 protein: CSVGARSYEQYF. CDR3 nucleotides: TGCAGCGTTGGGGCACGGAGCTACGAGCAGTACTTC. V usage is TRBV29-1 and J usage is TRBJ2-7; unclear D gene. V lost 4 bases and J lost 3, with 10 bases in between. The CDR3 length is 12 residues. Per the germline V gene, CDR1 is SQVTM and CDR2 is ANQGSEA.

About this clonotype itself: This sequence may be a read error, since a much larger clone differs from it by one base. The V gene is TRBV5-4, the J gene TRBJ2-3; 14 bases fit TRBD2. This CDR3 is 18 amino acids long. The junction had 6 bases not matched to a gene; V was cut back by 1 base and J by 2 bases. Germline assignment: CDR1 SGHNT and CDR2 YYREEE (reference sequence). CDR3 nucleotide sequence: TGTGCCAGCAGCTTGCCGGGACTAGCGGGGGCCGACACAGATACGCAGTATTTT. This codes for CASSLPGLAGADTDTQYF. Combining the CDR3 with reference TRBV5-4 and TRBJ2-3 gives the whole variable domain ETGVTQSPTHLIKTRGQQVTLRCSSQSGHNTVSWYQQALGQGPQFIFQYYREEENGRGNFPPRFSGLQFPNYSSELNVNALELDDSALYLCASSLPGLAGADTDTQYFGPGTRLTVL.

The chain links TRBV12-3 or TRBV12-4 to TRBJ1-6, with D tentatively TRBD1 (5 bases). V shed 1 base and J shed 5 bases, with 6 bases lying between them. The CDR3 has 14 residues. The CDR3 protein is CASSLGRDNSPLHF. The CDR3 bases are TGTGCCAGCAGTTTAGGCAGGGATAATTCACCCCTCCACTTT.

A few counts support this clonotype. The CDR3: CASSYRGGGTYEQYF. CDR3 sequence (DNA): TGTGCCAGCAGTTACCGAGGAGGTGGGACCTACGAGCAGTACTTC. The genes are TRBV6-5 and TRBJ2-7; possibly TRBD2 for D (5 bases). V was trimmed by 2 bases and J by 2 bases, leaving 13 bases between them. CDR1 is MNHEY and CDR2 is SVGAGI in the germline V gene. The length of the CDR3 is 15 residues.

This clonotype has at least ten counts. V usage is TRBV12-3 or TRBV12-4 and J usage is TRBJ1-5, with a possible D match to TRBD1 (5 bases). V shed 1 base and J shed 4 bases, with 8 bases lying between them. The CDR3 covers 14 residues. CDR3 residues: CASSLGDRNQPQHF. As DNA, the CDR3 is TGTGCCAGCAGTTTAGGAGACAGAAATCAGCCCCAGCATTTT.

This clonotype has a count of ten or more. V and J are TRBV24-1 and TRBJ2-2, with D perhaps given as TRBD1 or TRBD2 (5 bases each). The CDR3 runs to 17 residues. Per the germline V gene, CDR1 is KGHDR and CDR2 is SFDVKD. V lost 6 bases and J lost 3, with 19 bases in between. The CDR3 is CATSIGKGTSYTGELFF. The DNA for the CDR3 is TGTGCCACCAGTATTGGTAAGGGGACCAGTTACACCGGGGAGCTGTTTTTT.

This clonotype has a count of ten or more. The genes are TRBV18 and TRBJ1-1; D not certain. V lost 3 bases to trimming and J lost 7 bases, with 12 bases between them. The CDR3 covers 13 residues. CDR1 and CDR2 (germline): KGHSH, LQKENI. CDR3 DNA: TGTGCCAGCTCACCCTACCAGGAGAATGAAGCTTTCTTT. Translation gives CASSPYQENEAFF.